These 24 T cell receptor beta chains came from one sample sequenced in a study of T cell responses to AZD1222 COVID-19 vaccine. Sequencing was performed with immunoSEQ multiplex PCR; in TCRdb, only in-frame clones are kept and a portion is missing. The sample lists 110,000 or so clones, 75% to 90% occurring once. The sequences come from peripheral blood, collected on day 0 of AZD1222 vaccination. The receptors here all came from an adult in good health.

The chain couples TRBV19 to TRBJ1-2, with D tentatively TRBD1 (5 bases). Per the germline V gene, CDR1 is LNHDA and CDR2 is SQIVND (reference sequence). The CDR3 spans 14 residues. Deletions cut 6 bases from V and 4 bases from J, with 15 bases between. The DNA for the CDR3 is TGTGCCAGTAGCGATACAGGAGGGAGCTATGGCTACACCTTC. It is translated as CASSDTGGSYGYTF.

The chain carries TRBV7-9 and TRBJ2-7, with D perhaps TRBD1 (8 bases). Trimming took off 1 base at V and 2 bases at J, with 15 bases between the two ends. This CDR3 is built from 16 residues. The germline V gene encodes CDR1 SEHNR and CDR2 FQNEAQ (reference sequence). The CDR3 spells CASSLDLQGGTYEQYF. In DNA, the CDR3 is TGTGCCAGCAGCTTAGACTTACAGGGGGGGACCTACGAGCAGTACTTC.

The chain is built from TRBV27 and TRBJ2-7; 7 bases are shared with TRBD2. V dropped 7 bases and J dropped 1; count of bases not matched to a gene: 10. This CDR3 contains 15 residues. Germline V gives CDR1 MNHEY, CDR2 SMNVEV (reference sequence). This chain's CDR3 is CASKAREDGSYEQYF. The DNA for the CDR3 is TGTGCCAGCAAGGCCCGGGAGGACGGATCCTACGAGCAGTACTTC.

This clone was found once. The chain couples TRBV5-1 to TRBJ2-7; D is unresolved. CDR1 and CDR2 (germline): SGHRS, YFSETQ. The CDR3 totals 16 residues. V lost 0 bases, J lost 0 bases, and 13 bases lay in between. The CDR3 protein is CASSLASGTSSYEQYF. CDR3 sequence (DNA): TGCGCCAGCAGCTTGGCATCGGGTACGAGCTCCTACGAGCAGTACTTC.

J is TRBJ1-1 and V is TRBV6-5; no clear D gene. The CDR3 loop spans 15 amino acids. V was cut by 4 bases and J by 1 base, with 13 bases left in between. Germline loops: CDR1 MNHEY, CDR2 SVGAGI. The CDR3, as DNA: TGTGCCAGCAGTTCCTCCCGGGCGGGGAACACTGAAGCTTTCTTT. This encodes CASSSSRAGNTEAFF.

The chain is built from TRBV3-1 (or the pseudogene TRBV3-2) and TRBJ2-1; tentative D call: TRBD1 (6 bases). CDR3 size: 14 residues. Germline loops: CDR1 LGHDT, CDR2 YNNKEL (reference sequence). Between the trimmed V and J ends, which lost 0 bases and 6 bases, there was a span of 9 bases. CDR3 nucleotides: TGTGCCAGCAGCCAAGATAACAGGGCCAATGAGCAGTTCTTC. Translation: CASSQDNRANEQFF.

The gene calls are TRBV30 and TRBJ1-2; 11 nucleotides match TRBD1. Germline lookup yields CDR1 GTSNPN and CDR2 SVGIG (reference sequence). Trimming at V came to 1 base and at J to 4 bases, leaving 2 bases not matched to a gene. CDR3 length: 14 amino acids. CDR3: CAWSADRGPYGYTF. CDR3 nucleotides: TGTGCCTGGAGTGCGGACAGGGGGCCCTATGGCTACACCTTC.

This clone came up once. The rearrangement joins TRBV6-5 to TRBJ2-7; 12 bases are shared with TRBD2. CDR3 length: 15 amino acids. Germline V gene sequence: CDR1 MNHEY, CDR2 SVGAGI. V was pared by 5 bases and J by 9 bases, with 11 bases of the junction left unmatched. The CDR3 protein is CASSPPGLAGIGQYF. The CDR3 DNA is TGTGCCAGCAGTCCCCCGGGACTAGCGGGTATCGGGCAGTACTTC.

The chain is built from TRBV19 and TRBJ1-2, with 12 nucleotides matching TRBD1. V lost 5 bases to trimming and J lost 6 bases; unmatched junction nucleotides: 1. The CDR3 length is 13 residues. From germline, CDR1 is LNHDA and CDR2 SQIVND (reference sequence). In DNA, the CDR3 is TGTGCCAGTAGTGGGACAGGGGGCGATGGCTACACCTTC. This gives the protein CASSGTGGDGYTF.

The chain has TRBV5-4 and TRBJ1-1, with a possible D match to TRBD1 (5 bases). CDR1 and CDR2 (germline): SGHNT, YYREEE (reference sequence). V gave up 4 bases and J gave up 2 bases, with 21 bases separating them. CDR3 length equals 17 residues. CDR3 loop: CASSTDGASTSNTEAFF. The CDR3 bases are TGTGCCAGCAGCACGGATGGGGCGTCGACTTCTAACACTGAAGCTTTCTTT.

The J gene is TRBJ2-1, the V gene TRBV2, with a possible D match to TRBD2 (5 bases). CDR3 length: 13 amino acids. The germline V gene has CDR1 SNHLY and CDR2 FYNNEI. V lost 8 bases and J 5 bases, leaving 13 bases between the germline ends. The CDR3 region has the DNA TGTGCCAGCGATTTGCGGGTTAACAATGAGCAGTTCTTC. Amino acids: CASDLRVNNEQFF.

The rearrangement joins TRBV5-1 to TRBJ1-1, with a weak D call TRBD1 (6 bases). From germline, CDR1 is SGHRS and CDR2 YFSETQ. This CDR3 contains 13 residues. Trimming removed 0 bases at V and 10 bases at J, with 13 bases between. The CDR3 here is CASSLVGAAGAFF. CDR3 nucleotide sequence: TGCGCCAGCAGCTTGGTGGGGGCCGCGGGAGCTTTCTTT.

This clone came up a few times. The chain combines TRBV9 with TRBJ2-7; D possibly uses TRBD1 or TRBD2 (5 bases each). The CDR3 runs to 15 residues. Trimming pared 4 bases from V and 1 base from J, leaving 15 bases between. Germline V gene lookup returns CDR1 SGDLS and CDR2 YYNGEE. Written as DNA, the CDR3 is TGTGCCAGCAGCCCGACCCGGGACGGTTCCTACGAGCAGTACTTC. This sequence encodes CASSPTRDGSYEQYF.

This chain uses TRBV20-1 with TRBJ2-7; D tentatively reads TRBD1 or TRBD2 (5 bases each). Germline CDR1 DFQATT, CDR2 SNEGSKA (reference sequence). The CDR3 length is 11 residues. Between the trimmed V and J ends, which lost 1 base and 7 bases, there was a span of 8 bases. CDR3 DNA sequence: TGCAGTGCTAGAGTGGGGGAAGAGCAGTACTTC. Translation gives CSARVGEEQYF.

The V call is TRBV4-3, the J call TRBJ2-4; D possibly corresponds to TRBD1 (5 bases). From germline, CDR1 is LGHNA and CDR2 YSLEER. The CDR3 extends over 16 amino acids. Trimming removed 3 bases from V and 8 bases from J, with 20 bases in between. The CDR3 spells CASSQHLLGVDHIQYF. CDR3 sequence (DNA): TGCGCCAGCAGCCAGCACCTCCTAGGGGTTGATCACATTCAGTACTTC.

CDR3 in amino acids: CASNSRSPGNTIYF. CDR3 nucleotides: TGTGCCAGCAATTCTCGGTCTCCGGGAAACACCATATATTTT. The chain recombines TRBV28 with TRBJ1-3; D remains unclear. Per the germline V gene, CDR1 is MDHEN and CDR2 is SYDVKM. The CDR3 is 14 amino acids. Trimming pared 7 bases from V and 4 bases from J, leaving 14 bases between.

As DNA, the CDR3 is TGTGCCAGCAGCGGTACAGGGATTGCTGAAAAACTGTTTTTT. Residues: CASSGTGIAEKLFF. The V and J genes are TRBV27 and TRBJ1-4, with a weak D call TRBD1 (6 bases). The CDR3 is 14 residues long. The V and J ends lost 6 bases and 7 bases respectively, with 15 bases between them. The germline V gene has CDR1 MNHEY and CDR2 SMNVEV (reference sequence).

V is TRBV4-1 and J is TRBJ2-7; no firm D call. The CDR3 extends over 18 amino acids. V was clipped by 0 bases and J by 2 bases, with 20 bases between them. The germline gives CDR1 MGHRA, CDR2 YSYEKL. The DNA of the CDR3 is TGCGCCAGCAGCCAAGATAGGGTAAGACCCTACGAAACCTACGAGCAGTACTTC. The encoded protein is CASSQDRVRPYETYEQYF.

The rearrangement links TRBV5-6 to TRBJ1-5; weak D call: TRBD1 (6 bases). Trimming stripped 0 bases from V and 2 bases from J, with 9 bases between. The V gene's germline CDR1 is SGHDT and CDR2 YYEEEE. This CDR3 contains 15 residues. The CDR3 DNA reads TGTGCCAGCAGCTTGGACGGGGGCGGCAATCAGCCCCAGCATTTT. Its protein is CASSLDGGGNQPQHF.

The chain has TRBV23-1 and TRBJ2-3, with D perhaps matching TRBD1 (5 bases). TRBV23-1 is identified as an open reading frame with a role that is uncertain. This CDR3 is 20 amino acids long. The germline V and J ends were trimmed by 0 bases and 4 bases, with 26 bases remaining between them. The CDR3 DNA is TGCGCCAGCAGTCAATCAGTCATTGCCCTCCGGCAGGGATGGGCAGATACGCAGTATTTT. Translation: CASSQSVIALRQGWADTQYF.

V and J are TRBV7-6 and TRBJ2-5; 8 nucleotides line up with TRBD1. Germline V gene lookup returns CDR1 SGHVS and CDR2 FNYEAQ. This CDR3 is built from 16 residues. The junction had 10 bases not matched to a gene; V was cut back by 3 bases and J by 4 bases. The CDR3 DNA reads as TGTGCCAGCAGCTTTGGGCGGACAGGGACGTCAGAGACCCAGTACTTC. Protein product: CASSFGRTGTSETQYF.

V usage is TRBV30 and J usage is TRBJ1-4, with unresolved D. The CDR3 runs to 12 residues. Germline V lookup: CDR1 GTSNPN, CDR2 SVGIG (reference sequence). V shed 0 bases and J shed 8 bases, with 7 bases lying between them. The DNA for the CDR3 is TGTGCCTGGAGTGTATCGGGAGAAAAACTGTTTTTT. Protein product: CAWSVSGEKLFF.

The chain joins TRBV12-3 or TRBV12-4 to TRBJ1-2, with D possibly being TRBD1 (6 bases). The CDR3 has 13 amino acids. V gave up 5 bases and J gave up 3 bases, with 10 bases separating them. The chain's CDR3 is CASSPGHDYGYTF. The CDR3 DNA is TGTGCCAGCAGTCCGGGACACGACTATGGCTACACCTTC.

Only one count was recorded for this clone. The gene calls are TRBV20-1 and TRBJ1-1; D is ambiguous. The V gene lost 1 base and the J gene lost 7 bases, with 7 bases spanning the gap. This CDR3 contains 11 residues. Germline CDR1 and CDR2: DFQATT and SNEGSKA (reference sequence). The CDR3 sequence is CSARVHFEAFF. The CDR3 region has the DNA TGCAGTGCTAGAGTCCATTTTGAAGCTTTCTTT.